These 7 T cell receptor beta chains originate from one sample sequenced in a study of tumor-infiltrating lymphocytes in localized non-small cell lung cancer. Sequencing was performed with immunoSEQ multiplex PCR; in TCRdb, only in-frame clones are kept and a portion is missing. The sample lists 9,500 or so clones, roughly 80% occurring once. Source material: uninvolved lung tissue not adjacent to the tumor. The source of these receptors is a human donor with non-small cell lung cancer.

This rearrangement joins TRBV30 to TRBJ1-1; the D gene is possibly TRBD1 (6 bases). V was shortened by 3 bases and J by 1 base, with 12 bases between the two germline ends. Germline V gene sequence: CDR1 GTSNPN, CDR2 SVGIG (reference sequence). This CDR3 spans 14 amino acids. Here the CDR3 DNA reads TGTGCCTGGAGATGGGGGCAGGCGAACACTGAAGCTTTCTTT. Amino acids: CAWRWGQANTEAFF.

The J gene is TRBJ2-1, the V gene TRBV11-2; D is uncertain. Looked up from germline, CDR1 is SGHAT and CDR2 is FQNNGV. Trimming removed 1 base at V and 2 bases at J, with 6 bases between. This CDR3 has 14 amino acids. The CDR3 is CASSLAAAYNEQFF. CDR3 coding DNA: TGTGCCAGCAGCTTAGCGGCAGCCTACAATGAGCAGTTCTTC.

This chain connects TRBV7-2 to TRBJ1-1; TRBD1 might be the D (5 bases). This CDR3 is 13 amino acids long. Trimming took off 6 bases at V and 11 bases at J, with 19 bases between the two ends. Per the germline V gene, CDR1 is SGHTA and CDR2 is FQGNSA. CDR3: CASSFASKGNAFF. CDR3 DNA sequence: TGTGCCAGCAGTTTTGCGTCGAAGGGGAATGCTTTCTTT.

The rearrangement joins TRBV5-1 to TRBJ2-1; D possibly corresponds to TRBD2 (5 bases). Between the trimmed V and J ends, which lost 3 bases and 1 base, there was a span of 17 bases. The germline V gene has CDR1 SGHRS and CDR2 YFSETQ. The CDR3 sequence is 17 residues long. CDR3 residues: CASSSGLTTLSYNEQFF. The CDR3, as DNA: TGCGCCAGCAGCTCAGGACTCACAACTCTATCCTACAATGAGCAGTTCTTC.

This sequence joins TRBV15 and TRBJ2-6; D gene uncertain. Germline V gene lookup returns CDR1 LNHNV and CDR2 YYDKDF (reference sequence). The CDR3 has 16 residues. Trimming removed 0 bases from V and 4 bases from J, with 10 bases in between. The CDR3 bases are TGTGCCACCAGCAGAGATAACCGGGCCGGGGCCAACGTCCTGACTTTC. Translated: CATSRDNRAGANVLTF.

This clone was picked up one time. The chain joins TRBV2 to TRBJ2-7; 8 bases match TRBD1. The length of the CDR3 is 13 residues. Trimming removed 6 bases from V and 1 base from J; junction bases left unmatched: 2. In germline, CDR1 is SNHLY, CDR2 FYNNEI. CDR3 nucleotide sequence: TGTGCCAGCAGGACAGGGGTGTCCTACGAGCAGTACTTC. Amino acid sequence: CASRTGVSYEQYF.

The chain employs TRBV11-2 and TRBJ2-1; a weak D match, TRBD1 (5 bases). Trimming cost V 1 base and J 10 bases, with 14 bases left between them. The CDR3 contains 14 residues. Germline CDR1 SGHAT, CDR2 FQNNGV. CDR3 sequence reads: CASSLGTAQGEQFF. CDR3 nucleotides: TGTGCCAGCAGCTTAGGAACAGCGCAGGGCGAGCAGTTCTTC.